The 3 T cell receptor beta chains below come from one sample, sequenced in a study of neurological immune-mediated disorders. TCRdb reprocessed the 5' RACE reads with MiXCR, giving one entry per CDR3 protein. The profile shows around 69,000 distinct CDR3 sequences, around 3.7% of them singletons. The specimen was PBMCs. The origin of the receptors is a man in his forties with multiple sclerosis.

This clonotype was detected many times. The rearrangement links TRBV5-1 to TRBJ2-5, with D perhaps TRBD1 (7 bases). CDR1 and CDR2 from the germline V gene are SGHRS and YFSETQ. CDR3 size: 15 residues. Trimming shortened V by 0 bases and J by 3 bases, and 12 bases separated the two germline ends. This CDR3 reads CASSLEGRGEETQYF. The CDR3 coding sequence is TGCGCCAGCAGCTTGGAGGGCAGGGGGGAAGAGACCCAGTACTTC. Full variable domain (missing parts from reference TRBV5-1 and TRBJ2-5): KAGVTQTPRYLIKTRGQQVTLSCSPISGHRSVSWYQQTPGQGLQFLFEYFSETQRNKGNFPGRFSGRQFSNSRSEMNVSTLELGDSALYLCASSLEGRGEETQYFGPGTRLLVL.

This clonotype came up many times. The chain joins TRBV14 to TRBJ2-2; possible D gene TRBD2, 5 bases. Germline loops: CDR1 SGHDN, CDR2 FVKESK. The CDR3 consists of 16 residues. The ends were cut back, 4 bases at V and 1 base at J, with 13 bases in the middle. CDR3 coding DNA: TGTGCCAGCAGCCTTCGCACGGGGTTGAACACCGGGGAGCTGTTTTTT. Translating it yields CASSLRTGLNTGELFF.

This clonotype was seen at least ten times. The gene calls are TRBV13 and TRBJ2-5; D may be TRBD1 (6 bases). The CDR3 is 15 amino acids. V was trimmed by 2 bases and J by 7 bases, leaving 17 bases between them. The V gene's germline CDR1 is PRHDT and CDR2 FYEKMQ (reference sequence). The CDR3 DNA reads TGTGCCAGCAGCTTAAAGGGGACACCCGAGCGGACCCAGTACTTC. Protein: CASSLKGTPERTQYF.